This TCR beta chain stems from a study of blood T cell repertoires in COVID-19 (dated by TCRdb to about 2020). At the level of the whole study: The collaborator samples originated in the United States, Italy and Spain and spanned the acute and convalescent phases of COVID-19. Deeply sampled blood TCRbeta repertoires from subjects exposed to, actively infected with, or recovered from COVID-19 were included in the dataset. A de-identified subject ID, COVID-19 status, age in years and sex were almost always included in the sample metadata. Samples came from the ongoing ImmuneRACE study (first 160 participants) plus 1,254 subjects from 6 global collaborators. The repertoires were made available in a free public database intended to serve as a resource for research on the immune response to SARS-CoV-2. The material from the prospective study consisted of cDNA or gDNA derived from T cells, B-cell-depleted T cells, or PBMCs. HLA class I and class II types, where available, came from metadata supplied by the sample provider rather than from assay-based typing. On the study overall, not on this receptor specifically: The amount of clinical and demographic metadata varied by source and participant and was provided uncurated.

From its cysteine to its phenylalanine, the CDR3 spans 15 amino acids. The read is trimmed to its CDR3 DNA, 45 bases read in frame from base 1. The immunoSEQ Assay, a bias-controlled multiplex PCR, was used to amplify TCRbeta CDR3 regions from genomic DNA. Turning to the authors' computational methods: The number of nucleated cells in each sample was estimated by amplification of reference gene primers within the assay. To quantify the absolute abundance of each unique TCRbeta CDR3 rearrangement, sequence reads were collapsed and filtered. Productive Simpson clonality was computed per sample as the square root of Simpson's diversity index over productive rearrangements. The table was pulled from immuneACCESS by TCRdb, which kept in-frame rearrangements only. Such tables lose some clones; where checked, under half of the loss comes from unresolved V genes, and the rest has no known cause. V, J and clone size reflect that table, while D and trimming were determined from the DNA. The table for this sample lists about 200,000 clones; about 80% of them were counted only once. The top ten clones comprise around 7% of the sample.

For this clone: Its target antigen remains unknown. No much larger clone is present one base from it, and per-base qualities are unavailable.

In the prospective study, participants were about 18 to 100 years old, resided in about two dozen geographic areas of the United States, and were enrolled through a virtual design. In the prospective study, cohorts were assigned on the basis of participant-reported clinical history obtained from a screening survey and a study questionnaire. ImmuneRACE Cohort 3 recovered participants were defined by two consecutive negative NP/OP PCR tests, healthcare professional clearance, or symptom resolution. In the prospective study, mobile phlebotomists collected whole blood, serum and a nasopharyngeal or oropharyngeal swab from each participant. Prospective study participants could optionally give additional blood draws and questionnaires over an approximately two-month period. Blood samples from the prospective study were shipped frozen or at room temperature prior to DNA extraction.

This receptor was obtained from a man aged 40-50 years who had recovered from COVID-19. The sequenced material came from PBMCs or T cells enriched from blood (not recorded which). The receptor chain draws on TRBV12-2 and TRBJ1-2. TRBV12-2 is marked as a pseudogene. The CDR3 reads CASRLVRVPNYGYTF. In nucleotide form, the sequence is TGTGCAAGTCGCTTAGTGAGGGTCCCTAACTATGGCTACACCTTC.